This T cell receptor (beta chain) was sequenced during a study of blood T cell repertoires in COVID-19 (dated by TCRdb to about 2020). A note on the overall study: Samples from collaborators originated in the United States, Italy and Spain and spanned both the acute and convalescent phases of COVID-19. The material from the prospective study consisted of cDNA or gDNA derived from T cells, B-cell-depleted T cells, or PBMCs. The dataset comprised deeply sampled blood TCRbeta repertoires from subjects exposed to, actively infected with, or recovered from COVID-19. The repertoires were made available in a free public database intended to serve as a resource for research on the immune response to SARS-CoV-2. Samples came from the ongoing ImmuneRACE study (first 160 participants) plus 1,254 subjects from 6 global collaborators. A de-identified subject ID, COVID-19 status, age in years and sex were almost always included in the sample metadata. HLA class I and class II types, where available, came from metadata supplied by the sample provider rather than from assay-based typing.

Each collaborating institution followed its own protocols to collect whole blood in K2EDTA tubes. For TCRbeta analysis, collaborators shipped samples as frozen whole blood, isolated PBMCs, or DNA extracted from either of those sample types. TCRbeta CDR3 regions were amplified from genomic DNA by means of the immunoSEQ Assay, a bias-controlled multiplex PCR. For the original study's pipeline: The number of nucleated cells in each sample was estimated from the amplification of reference gene primers within the assay. Sequence reads were collapsed and filtered to measure the absolute abundance of every unique TCRbeta CDR3 rearrangement. For each sample, productive Simpson clonality was calculated as the square root of Simpson's diversity index over productive rearrangements. As stored in TCRdb, this immuneACCESS dataset retains in-frame rearrangements with V and J assigned. A fraction of the clones does not appear; measured against another copy, unresolved V genes explain less than half of the discrepancy, and the remainder lacks a known reason. The V and J calls and clone size were taken over from that table, and D and trimming were inferred from the DNA. In this sample the table shows about 39,000 clones, around 84% of which occur a single time. The ten biggest clones cover roughly three fifths of the sample.

The germline V gene provides CDR1 SNHLY and CDR2 FYNNEI. Spanning cysteine to phenylalanine, the CDR3 consists of 14 amino acids. The entry retains the CDR3 DNA only, 42 bases that are in frame from base 1. Trimming removed 7 bases from V and 3 bases from J, leaving 12 bases between the germline ends. Results and caveats for the whole study, not just this receptor: The quantity of clinical and demographic metadata differed by source and by participant and was supplied without curation.

Of note for this clone: What antigen it recognizes has not been identified. No quality values exist for individual bases; no much larger clone is one base distant.

The sequenced material came from peripheral blood. This TCR was sampled from a man between 65 and 85 years old with acute or convalescent COVID-19. The V and J segments used are TRBV2 and TRBJ2-2, with a tentative D gene TRBD1 over 5 matching bases. The base sequence is TGTGCCAGCAAGCGAGAAGGGGACACCGGGGAGCTGTTTTTT. Its amino acids are CASKREGDTGELFF.